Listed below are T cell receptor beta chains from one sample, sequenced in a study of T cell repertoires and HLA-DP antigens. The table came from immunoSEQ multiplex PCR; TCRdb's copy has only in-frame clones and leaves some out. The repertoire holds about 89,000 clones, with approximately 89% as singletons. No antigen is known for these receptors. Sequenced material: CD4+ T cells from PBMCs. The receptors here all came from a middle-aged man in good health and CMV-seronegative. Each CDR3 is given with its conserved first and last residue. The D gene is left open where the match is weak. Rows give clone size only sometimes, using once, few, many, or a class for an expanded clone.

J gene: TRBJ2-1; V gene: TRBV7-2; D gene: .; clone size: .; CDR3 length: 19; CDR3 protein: CASSSPGTRGLAGNNEQFF; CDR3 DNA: TGTGCCAGCAGCTCGCCCGGGACACGGGGTTTGGCGGGGAACAATGAGCAGTTCTTC
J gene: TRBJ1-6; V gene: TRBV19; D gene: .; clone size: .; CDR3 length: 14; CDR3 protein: CASYQTGTNSPLHF; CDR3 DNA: TGTGCCAGTTACCAAACAGGGACCAATTCACCCCTCCACTTT
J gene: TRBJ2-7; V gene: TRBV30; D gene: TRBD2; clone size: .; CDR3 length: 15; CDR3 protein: CAWSSGGASSYEQYF; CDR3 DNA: TGTGCCTGGAGCTCCGGGGGGGCAAGCTCCTACGAGCAGTACTTC
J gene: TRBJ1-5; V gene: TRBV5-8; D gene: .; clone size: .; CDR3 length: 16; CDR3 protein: CASGVRGGRSNQPQHF; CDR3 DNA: TGTGCCAGCGGGGTCCGGGGCGGGAGGAGCAATCAGCCCCAGCATTTT
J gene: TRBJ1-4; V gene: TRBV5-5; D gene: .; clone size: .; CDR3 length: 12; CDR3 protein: CASSHLNEKLFF; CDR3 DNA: TGTGCCAGCAGCCACCTGAATGAAAAACTGTTTTTT
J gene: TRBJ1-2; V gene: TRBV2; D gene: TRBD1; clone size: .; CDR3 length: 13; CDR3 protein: CASSRDRDYGYTF; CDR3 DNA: TGTGCCAGCAGTAGAGACAGGGACTATGGCTACACCTTC
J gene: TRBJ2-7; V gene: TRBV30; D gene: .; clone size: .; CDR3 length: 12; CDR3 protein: CACRGRKYEQYF; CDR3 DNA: TGTGCCTGCAGGGGGAGGAAATACGAGCAGTACTTC
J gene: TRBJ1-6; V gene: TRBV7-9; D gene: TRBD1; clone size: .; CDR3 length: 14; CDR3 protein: CASSRDRGQSPLHF; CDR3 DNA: TGTGCCAGCAGCCGGGACAGGGGACAATCACCCCTCCACTTT
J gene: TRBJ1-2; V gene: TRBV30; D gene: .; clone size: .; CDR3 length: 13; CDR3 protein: CAWRTGHLNGYTF; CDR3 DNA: TGTGCCTGGAGGACCGGACATCTAAATGGCTACACCTTC
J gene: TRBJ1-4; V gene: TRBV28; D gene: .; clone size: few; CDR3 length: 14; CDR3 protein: CASIPTATNEKLFF; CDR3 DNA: TGTGCCAGCATCCCGACAGCAACTAATGAAAAACTGTTTTTT
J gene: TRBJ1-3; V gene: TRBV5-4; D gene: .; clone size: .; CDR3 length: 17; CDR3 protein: CASSLDDTYHSGNTIYF; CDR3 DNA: TGTGCCAGCAGCTTGGACGACACTTACCACTCTGGAAACACCATATATTTT
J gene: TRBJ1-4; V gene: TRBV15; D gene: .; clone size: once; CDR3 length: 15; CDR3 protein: CATSRDRGRGEKLFF; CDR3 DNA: TGTGCCACCAGCAGAGACCGGGGGCGCGGTGAAAAACTGTTTTTT
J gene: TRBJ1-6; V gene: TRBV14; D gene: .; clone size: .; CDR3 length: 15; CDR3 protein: CASSQTDSHNSPLHF; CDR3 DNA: TGTGCCAGCAGCCAGACGGACAGTCATAATTCACCCCTCCACTTT
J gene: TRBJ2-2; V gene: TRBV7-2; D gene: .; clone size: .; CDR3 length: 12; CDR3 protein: CASSLDTGELFF; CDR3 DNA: TGTGCCAGCAGCTTAGACACCGGGGAGCTGTTTTTT
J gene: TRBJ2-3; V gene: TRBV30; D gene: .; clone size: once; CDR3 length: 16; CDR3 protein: CAWSVRVGRSTDTQYF; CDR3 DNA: TGTGCCTGGAGTGTTAGGGTGGGACGGAGCACAGATACGCAGTATTTT
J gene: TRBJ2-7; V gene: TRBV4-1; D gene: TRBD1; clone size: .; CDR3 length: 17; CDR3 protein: CASSQGGQGFSDYEQYF; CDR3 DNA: TGCGCCAGCAGCCAAGGGGGACAGGGGTTTTCCGACTACGAGCAGTACTTC
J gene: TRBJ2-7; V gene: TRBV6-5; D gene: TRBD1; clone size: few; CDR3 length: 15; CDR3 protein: CASSYRGQGSYEQYF; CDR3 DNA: TGTGCCAGCAGTTACCGCGGACAGGGTTCCTACGAGCAGTACTTC
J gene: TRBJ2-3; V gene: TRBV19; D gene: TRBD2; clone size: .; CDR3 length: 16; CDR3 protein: CASSRGTSGTTDTQYF; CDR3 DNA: TGTGCCAGTAGTCGGGGGACTAGCGGGACCACAGATACGCAGTATTTT
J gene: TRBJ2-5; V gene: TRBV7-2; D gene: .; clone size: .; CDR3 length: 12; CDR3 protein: CASSLISETQYF; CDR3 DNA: TGTGCCAGCAGCTTAATTTCAGAGACCCAGTACTTC
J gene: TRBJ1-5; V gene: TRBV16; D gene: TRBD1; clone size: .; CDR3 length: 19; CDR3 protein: CASSQSLTRVGGLNQPQHF; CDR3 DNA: TGTGCCAGCAGCCAATCCCTAACCAGGGTAGGGGGCCTCAATCAGCCCCAGCATTTT
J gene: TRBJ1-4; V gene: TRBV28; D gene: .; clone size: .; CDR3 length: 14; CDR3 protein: CASRSTGSRMVLFF; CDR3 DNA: TGTGCCAGCAGAAGTACAGGGAGCCGAATGGTTCTGTTTTTT
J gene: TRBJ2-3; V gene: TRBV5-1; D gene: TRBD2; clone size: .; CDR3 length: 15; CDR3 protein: CASSPGGAGVRAQYF; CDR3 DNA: TGCGCCAGCAGCCCTGGGGGAGCGGGAGTGAGAGCGCAGTATTTT
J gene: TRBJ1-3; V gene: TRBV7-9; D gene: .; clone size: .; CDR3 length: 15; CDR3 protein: CASSLVQHPGDTIYF; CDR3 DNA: TGTGCCAGCAGCTTAGTACAGCACCCAGGGGACACCATATATTTT
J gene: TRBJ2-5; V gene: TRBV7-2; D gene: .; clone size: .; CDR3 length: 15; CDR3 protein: CASSPGDLGRETQYF; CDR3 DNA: TGTGCCAGCAGCCCCGGCGACTTGGGCCGGGAGACCCAGTACTTC
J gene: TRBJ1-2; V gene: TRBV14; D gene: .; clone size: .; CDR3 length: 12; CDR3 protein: CASSQDHYGYTF; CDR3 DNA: TGTGCCAGCAGCCAAGATCACTATGGCTACACCTTC
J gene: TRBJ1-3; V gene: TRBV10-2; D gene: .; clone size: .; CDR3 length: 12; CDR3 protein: CASSDPPGLIYF; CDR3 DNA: TGCGCCAGCAGTGACCCCCCGGGGCTTATATATTTT
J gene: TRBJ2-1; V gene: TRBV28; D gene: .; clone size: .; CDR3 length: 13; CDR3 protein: CASSLVSRGQQFF; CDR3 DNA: TGTGCCAGCAGTTTGGTATCTCGGGGACAGCAGTTCTTC
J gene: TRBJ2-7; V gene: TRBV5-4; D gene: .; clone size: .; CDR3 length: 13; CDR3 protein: CASSLTSHDEQYF; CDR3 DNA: TGTGCCAGCAGCTTGACTAGCCACGACGAGCAGTACTTC
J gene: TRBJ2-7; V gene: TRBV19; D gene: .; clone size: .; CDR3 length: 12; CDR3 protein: CASSAVGYEQYF; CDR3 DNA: TGTGCCAGTAGTGCAGTAGGGTACGAGCAGTACTTC
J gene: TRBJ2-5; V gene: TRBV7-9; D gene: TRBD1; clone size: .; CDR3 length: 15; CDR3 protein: CASSLRDRSQETQYF; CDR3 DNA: TGTGCCAGCAGCTTAAGGGACAGGTCCCAAGAGACCCAGTACTTC
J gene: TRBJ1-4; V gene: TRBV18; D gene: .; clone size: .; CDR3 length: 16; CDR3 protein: CASSPPFAGDNEKLFF; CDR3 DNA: TGTGCCAGCTCACCACCTTTCGCAGGAGATAATGAAAAACTGTTTTTT
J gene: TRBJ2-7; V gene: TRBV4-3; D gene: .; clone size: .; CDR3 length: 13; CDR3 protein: CASSQDFRDEQYF; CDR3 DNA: TGCGCCAGCAGCCAAGATTTCAGGGACGAGCAGTACTTC
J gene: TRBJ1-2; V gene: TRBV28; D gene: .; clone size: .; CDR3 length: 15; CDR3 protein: CASRTGTRTNYGYTF; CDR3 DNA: TGTGCCAGCAGGACCGGGACAAGGACTAACTATGGCTACACCTTC
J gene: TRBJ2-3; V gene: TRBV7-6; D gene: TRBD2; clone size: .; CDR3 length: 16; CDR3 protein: CASSLGTGLNTDTQYF; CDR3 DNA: TGTGCCAGCAGCTTAGGGACGGGACTAAACACAGATACGCAGTATTTT
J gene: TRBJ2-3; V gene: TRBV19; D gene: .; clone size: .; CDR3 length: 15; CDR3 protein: CASSRGVAATDTQYF; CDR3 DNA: TGTGCCAGTAGTAGGGGTGTGGCTGCAACAGATACGCAGTATTTT
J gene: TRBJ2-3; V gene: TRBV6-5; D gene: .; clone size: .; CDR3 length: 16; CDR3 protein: CASSLNRGLGSDTQYF; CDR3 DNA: TGTGCCAGCAGTTTGAACAGGGGACTAGGTTCAGATACGCAGTATTTT
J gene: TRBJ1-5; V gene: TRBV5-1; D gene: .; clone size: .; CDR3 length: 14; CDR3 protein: CASSSEGQGQPQHF; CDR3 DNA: TGCGCCAGCAGCTCCGAGGGGCAGGGTCAGCCCCAGCATTTT
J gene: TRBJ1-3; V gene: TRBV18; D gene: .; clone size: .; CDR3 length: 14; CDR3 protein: CASSPRPVVDTIYF; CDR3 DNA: TGTGCCAGCTCACCCCGACCAGTTGTTGACACCATATATTTT
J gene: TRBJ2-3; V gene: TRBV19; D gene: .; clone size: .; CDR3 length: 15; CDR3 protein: CASSPSGPSTDTQYF; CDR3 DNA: TGTGCCAGTAGTCCCAGCGGGCCTAGCACAGATACGCAGTATTTT
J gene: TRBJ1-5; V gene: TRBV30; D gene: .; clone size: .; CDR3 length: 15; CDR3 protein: CAWSVPVGGGQPQHF; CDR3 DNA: TGTGCCTGGAGTGTTCCTGTAGGGGGTGGACAGCCCCAGCATTTT
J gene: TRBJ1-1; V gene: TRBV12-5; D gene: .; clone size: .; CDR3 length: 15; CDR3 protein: CASGLGRQKNTEAFF; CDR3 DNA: TGTGCTAGTGGTTTGGGGCGGCAGAAGAACACTGAAGCTTTCTTT
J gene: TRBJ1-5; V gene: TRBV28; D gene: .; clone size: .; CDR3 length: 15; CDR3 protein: CASSLGGIEHQPQHF; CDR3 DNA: TGTGCCAGCAGTTTAGGGGGGATTGAGCATCAGCCCCAGCATTTT
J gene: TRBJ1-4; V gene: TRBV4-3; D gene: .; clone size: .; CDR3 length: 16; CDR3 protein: CASSQPGPGDNEKLFF; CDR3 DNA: TGCGCCAGCAGCCAACCAGGGCCAGGGGATAATGAAAAACTGTTTTTT
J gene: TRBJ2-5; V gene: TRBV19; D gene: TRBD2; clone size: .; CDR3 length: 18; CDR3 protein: CASSIVGTSGRDGKTQYF; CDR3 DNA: TGTGCCAGTAGTATCGTTGGGACTAGCGGGAGAGACGGGAAGACCCAGTACTTC
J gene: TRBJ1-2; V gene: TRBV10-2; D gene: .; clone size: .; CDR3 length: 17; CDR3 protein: CATMSRRLRDDNYGYTF; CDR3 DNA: TGCGCCACCATGAGTCGTCGGCTCAGGGATGACAACTATGGCTACACCTTC
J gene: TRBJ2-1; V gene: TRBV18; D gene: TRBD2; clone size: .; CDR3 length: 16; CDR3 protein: CASSPSLAGGRGEQFF; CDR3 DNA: TGTGCCAGCTCCCCCTCACTAGCGGGAGGGCGAGGTGAGCAGTTCTTC
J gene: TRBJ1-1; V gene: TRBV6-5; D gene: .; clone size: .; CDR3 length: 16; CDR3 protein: CASSSLPQQLNTEAFF; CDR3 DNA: TGTGCCAGCAGTTCCCTCCCCCAACAGTTGAACACTGAAGCTTTCTTT
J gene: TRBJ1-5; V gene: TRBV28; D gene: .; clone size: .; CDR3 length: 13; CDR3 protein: CASSLTDPQPQHF; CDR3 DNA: TGTGCCAGCAGTTTGACGGACCCTCAGCCCCAGCATTTT
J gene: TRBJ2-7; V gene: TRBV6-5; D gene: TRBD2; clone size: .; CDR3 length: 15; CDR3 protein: CASSSPGLASYEQYF; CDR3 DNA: TGTGCCAGCAGTTCTCCGGGACTAGCGAGCTACGAGCAGTACTTC
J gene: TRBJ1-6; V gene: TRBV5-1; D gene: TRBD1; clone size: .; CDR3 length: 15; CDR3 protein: CASSTGQGHNSPLHF; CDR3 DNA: TGCGCCAGCAGCACAGGACAGGGGCACAATTCACCCCTCCACTTT
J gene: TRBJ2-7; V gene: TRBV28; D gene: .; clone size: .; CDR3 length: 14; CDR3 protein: CASSLVQESYEQYF; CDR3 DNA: TGTGCCAGCAGTTTGGTACAGGAGTCCTACGAGCAGTACTTC
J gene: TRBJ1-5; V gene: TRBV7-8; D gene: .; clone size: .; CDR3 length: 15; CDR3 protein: CASSLGIYDGQPQHF; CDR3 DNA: TGTGCCAGCAGCTTGGGTATCTACGACGGTCAGCCCCAGCATTTT
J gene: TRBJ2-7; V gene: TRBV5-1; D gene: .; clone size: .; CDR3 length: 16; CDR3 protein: CASSQRQGGWDYEQYF; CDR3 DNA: TGCGCCAGCAGCCAAAGACAGGGAGGGTGGGACTACGAGCAGTACTTC
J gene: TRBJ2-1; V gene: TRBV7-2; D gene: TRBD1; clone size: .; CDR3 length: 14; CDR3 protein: CASRRRQGGNEQFF; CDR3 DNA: TGTGCCAGCAGAAGAAGACAGGGGGGGAATGAGCAGTTCTTC